This is a list of T cell receptor beta chains from one sample in a study of identical twins. In TCRdb, the 5' RACE reads were re-called with MiXCR into one record per CDR3 protein. The table has hundreds of thousands of distinct CDR3 sequences, around 6% seen once. The sample comprised naive T cells sorted from blood. The receptors were gathered from a man between 18 and 35 years old in good health. CDR3s include the opening cysteine and the closing phenylalanine or tryptophan. Each record gives: CDR3 DNA, CDR3 protein, V gene, D gene, clone size, J gene. A D gene is named only where the DNA matches it firmly. Some rows mark clone size as missing; the rest say once, few, many or name a class of expanded clone.

TGTGCCACCAGTGATTTCCCCGTGGAGAGCGCTCTAGATACGCAGTATTTT | CATSDFPVESALDTQYF | TRBV24-1 | . | many | TRBJ2-3
TGTGCCAGTAGTATGGGAGGGGGGACCGGGACCACAAGTGAGCAGTTCTTC | CASSMGGGTGTTSEQFF | TRBV19 | . | once | TRBJ2-1
TGTGCCACCAGTGATTTGTTAGGGTCCTCCGGGGAGCTGTTTTTT | CATSDLLGSSGELFF | TRBV24-1 | . | few | TRBJ2-2
TGTGCCAGCAGTTTATACGGGACAGCCTACGAGCAGTACTTC | CASSLYGTAYEQYF | TRBV27 | TRBD1 | many | TRBJ2-7
TGTGCCAGCAGTTTAGTTTTTTTTCCAAGCGGGAGCTCCTACAATGAGCAGTTCTTC | CASSLVFFPSGSSYNEQFF | TRBV12-3/TRBV12-4 | TRBD2 | few | TRBJ2-1
TGCGCCTCACAGAGCGGTAGCACAGATACGCAGTATTTT | CASQSGSTDTQYF | TRBV10-1 | . | many | TRBJ2-3
TGCAGTGCTAGTACGGGAGGAGAAAGGTCCTACAATGAGCAGTTCTTC | CSASTGGERSYNEQFF | TRBV20-1 | TRBD2 | . | TRBJ2-1
TGTGCCAGCACCAAGATCAGGGGGATCGGCACTGAAGCTTTCTTT | CASTKIRGIGTEAFF | TRBV12-3/TRBV12-4 | TRBD1 | many | TRBJ1-1
TGTGCCAGCAGCCAGAGTAGGGTCTATGTGGAAGCTTTCTTT | CASSQSRVYVEAFF | TRBV4-2 | . | many | TRBJ1-1
TGTGCCAGCAGTTTAGAGGGCGGGCTTACTCGTGGCTACACCTTC | CASSLEGGLTRGYTF | TRBV28 | . | few | TRBJ1-2
TGTGCCAGCACTACCCGGGACAGGGGGCGCACCATATATTTT | CASTTRDRGRTIYF | TRBV12-3/TRBV12-4 | TRBD1 | many | TRBJ1-3
TGTGCCAGCTCTCGGGACAGGGTCACGACTGAAGCTTTCTTT | CASSRDRVTTEAFF | TRBV18 | TRBD1 | . | TRBJ1-1